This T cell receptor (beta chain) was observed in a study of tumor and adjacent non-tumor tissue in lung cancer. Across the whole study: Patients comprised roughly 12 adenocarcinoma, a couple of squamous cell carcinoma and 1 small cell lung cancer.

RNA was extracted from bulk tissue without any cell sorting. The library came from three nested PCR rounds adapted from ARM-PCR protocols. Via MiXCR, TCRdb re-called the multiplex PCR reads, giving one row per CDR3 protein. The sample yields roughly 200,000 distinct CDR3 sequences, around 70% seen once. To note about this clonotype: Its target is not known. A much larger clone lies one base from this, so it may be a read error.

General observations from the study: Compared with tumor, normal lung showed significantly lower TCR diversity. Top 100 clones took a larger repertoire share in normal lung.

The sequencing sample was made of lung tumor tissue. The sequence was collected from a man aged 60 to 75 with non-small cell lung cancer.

The CDR3 coding sequence is TGCGCCAGCAGCCGAGGCCGAGGGATGAACGCTGAAGCTTTCTTT. Its protein product is CASSRGRGMNAEAFF. This rearrangement joins TRBV4-3 to TRBJ1-1; D is undetermined. Germline V gene sequence: CDR1 LGHNA, CDR2 YSLEER. CDR3 length equals 15 residues.